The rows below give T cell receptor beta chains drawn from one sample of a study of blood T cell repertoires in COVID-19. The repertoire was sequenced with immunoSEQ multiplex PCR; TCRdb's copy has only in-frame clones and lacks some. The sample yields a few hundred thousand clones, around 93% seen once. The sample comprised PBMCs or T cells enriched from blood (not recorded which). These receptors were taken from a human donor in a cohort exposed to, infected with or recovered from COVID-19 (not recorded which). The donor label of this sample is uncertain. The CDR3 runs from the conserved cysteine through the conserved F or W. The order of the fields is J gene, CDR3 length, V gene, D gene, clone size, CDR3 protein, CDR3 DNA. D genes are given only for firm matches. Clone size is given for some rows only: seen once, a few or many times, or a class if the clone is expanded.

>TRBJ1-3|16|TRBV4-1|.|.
CASSSRDTRIRDTIYF
TGCGCCAGCAGCTCACGGGACACCCGAATTCGGGACACCATATATTTT
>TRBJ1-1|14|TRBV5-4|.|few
CASSLGGRSAEAFF
TGTGCCAGCAGCTTGGGGGGGCGCTCGGCTGAAGCTTTCTTT
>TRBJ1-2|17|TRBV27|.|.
CASTTLKEAASNYGYTF
TGTGCCAGCACCACCCTGAAGGAGGCAGCGTCTAACTATGGCTACACCTTC
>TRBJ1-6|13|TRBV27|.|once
CASSTRGNSPLHF
TGTGCCAGCAGTACGAGAGGTAATTCACCCCTCCACTTT
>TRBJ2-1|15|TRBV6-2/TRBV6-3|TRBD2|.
CASSRLAGGPNEQFF
TGTGCCAGCAGTCGACTAGCGGGGGGGCCCAATGAGCAGTTCTTC
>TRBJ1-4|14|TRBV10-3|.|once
CAISGVAGEEKLFF
TGTGCCATCAGTGGAGTGGCAGGGGAGGAAAAACTGTTTTTT
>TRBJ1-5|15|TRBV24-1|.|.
CATSAAGGGNQPQHF
TGTGCCACCAGTGCGGCCGGGGGAGGCAATCAGCCCCAGCATTTT
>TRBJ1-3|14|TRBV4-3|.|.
CASSQGGGGNTIYF
TGCGCCAGCAGCCAGGGGGGAGGAGGAAACACCATATATTTT
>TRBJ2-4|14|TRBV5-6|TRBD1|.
CASSAGQGGNIQYF
TGTGCCAGCAGCGCGGGACAGGGGGGAAACATTCAGTACTTC
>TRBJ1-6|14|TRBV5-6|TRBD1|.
CASSWGQGGSPLHF
TGTGCCAGCAGCTGGGGACAGGGAGGTTCACCCCTCCACTTT
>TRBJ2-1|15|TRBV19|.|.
CASSPLFPGYNEQFF
TGTGCCAGTAGTCCACTCTTCCCTGGCTACAATGAGCAGTTCTTC
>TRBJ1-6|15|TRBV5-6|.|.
CASSLEARVGSPLHF
TGTGCCAGCAGCTTGGAGGCCAGGGTGGGCTCACCCCTCCACTTT
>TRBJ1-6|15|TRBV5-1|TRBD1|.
CASSYDRAYNSPLHF
TGCGCCAGCAGCTACGACAGGGCGTATAATTCACCCCTCCACTTT
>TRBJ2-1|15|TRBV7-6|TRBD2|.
CASSLQRGGRYEQFF
TGTGCCAGCAGCTTACAGCGGGGGGGCCGTTATGAGCAGTTCTTC
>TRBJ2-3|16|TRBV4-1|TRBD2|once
CASSQLAGYSTDTQYF
TGCGCCAGCAGCCAGCTAGCGGGATACAGCACAGATACGCAGTATTTT
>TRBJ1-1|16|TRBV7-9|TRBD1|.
CASSLDRGHMNTEAFF
TGTGCCAGCAGCTTAGACAGGGGGCACATGAACACTGAAGCTTTCTTT
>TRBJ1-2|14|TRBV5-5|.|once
CASRTPTRGDISIF
TGTGCCAGCAGAACCCCCACCCGTGGGGACATCTCGATCTTC
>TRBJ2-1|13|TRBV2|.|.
CASTPMGSHEQFF
TGTGCCAGCACCCCCATGGGGAGCCATGAGCAGTTCTTC
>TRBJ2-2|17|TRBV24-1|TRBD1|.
CATSDLGTGLNTGELFF
TGTGCCACCAGTGATCTGGGGACAGGGCTGAACACCGGGGAGCTGTTTTTT
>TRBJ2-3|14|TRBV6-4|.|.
CASSENGGSDTQYF
TGTGCCAGCAGTGAAAATGGGGGGTCAGATACGCAGTATTTT
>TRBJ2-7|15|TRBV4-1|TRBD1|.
CASSQPTGGFYEQYF
TGCGCCAGCAGCCAACCTACAGGGGGTTTCTACGAGCAGTACTTC
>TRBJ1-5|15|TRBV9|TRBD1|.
CASSVGQGEGQPQHF
TGTGCCAGCAGCGTAGGACAGGGGGAAGGACAGCCCCAGCATTTT
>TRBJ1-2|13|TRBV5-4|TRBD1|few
CASSSDRGYGYTF
TGTGCCAGCAGTTCAGACAGGGGCTATGGCTACACCTTC
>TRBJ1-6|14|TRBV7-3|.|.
CASSLDGVNSPLHF
TGTGCCAGCAGCTTGGACGGGGTTAATTCACCCCTCCACTTT
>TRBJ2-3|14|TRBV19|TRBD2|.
CASSIGGEGDTQYF
TGTGCCAGTAGTATAGGGGGGGAGGGAGATACGCAGTATTTT
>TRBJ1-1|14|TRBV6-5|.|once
CASSYNSFGLEAFF
TGTGCCAGCAGTTACAACAGCTTCGGCCTTGAAGCTTTCTTT
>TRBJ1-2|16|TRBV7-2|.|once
CASSLATGRTLYGYTF
TGTGCCAGCAGCTTAGCGACAGGCAGGACGCTCTATGGCTACACCTTC
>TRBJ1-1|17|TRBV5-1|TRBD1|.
CASSLAGQGLLETEAFF
TGCGCCAGCAGCTTGGCGGGACAGGGGCTCTTAGAAACTGAAGCTTTCTTT
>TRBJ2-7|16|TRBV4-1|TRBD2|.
CASSQDLAGSSYEQYF
TGCGCCAGCAGCCAAGATCTAGCGGGGAGCTCCTACGAGCAGTACTTC
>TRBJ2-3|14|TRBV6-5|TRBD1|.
CASSLSGQADTQYF
TGTGCCAGCAGTCTATCCGGACAGGCAGATACGCAGTATTTT
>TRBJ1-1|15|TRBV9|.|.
CASSVGEGVRTEAFF
TGTGCCAGCAGCGTAGGGGAGGGAGTAAGGACTGAAGCTTTCTTT
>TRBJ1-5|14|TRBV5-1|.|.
CASSQQGNGQPQHF
TGCGCCAGCAGCCAACAGGGAAACGGGCAGCCCCAGCATTTT
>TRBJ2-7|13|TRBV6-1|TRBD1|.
CASSEGQGDEQYF
TGTGCCAGCAGTGAGGGACAGGGCGACGAGCAGTACTTC
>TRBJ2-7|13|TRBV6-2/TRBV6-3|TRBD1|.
CASSYVHRGEQYF
TGTGCCAGCAGTTACGTACACAGGGGCGAGCAGTACTTC
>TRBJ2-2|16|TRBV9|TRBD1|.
CASSLGTGGDTGELFF
TGTGCCAGCAGCCTCGGGACAGGGGGTGACACCGGGGAGCTGTTTTTT
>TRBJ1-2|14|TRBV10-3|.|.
CAISPQGKDYGYTF
TGTGCCATCAGTCCCCAGGGGAAGGACTATGGCTACACCTTC
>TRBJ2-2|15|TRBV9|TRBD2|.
CASSETGGYTGELFF
TGTGCCAGCAGCGAGACCGGGGGGTACACCGGGGAGCTGTTTTTT
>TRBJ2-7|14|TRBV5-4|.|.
CASRPQSGAYEQYF
TGTGCCAGCAGGCCACAATCAGGGGCCTACGAGCAGTACTTC
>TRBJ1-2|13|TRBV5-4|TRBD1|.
CASSLDRGYGYTF
TGTGCCAGCAGCTTGGACAGGGGCTATGGCTACACCTTC
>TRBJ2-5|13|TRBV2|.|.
CASRENTGETQYF
TGTGCCAGCAGGGAGAACACCGGGGAGACCCAGTACTTC
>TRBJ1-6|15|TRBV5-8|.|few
CASSLSPSLNSPLHF
TGTGCCAGCAGCTTGAGTCCAAGCTTGAATTCACCCCTCCACTTT
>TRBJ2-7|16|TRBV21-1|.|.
CASTPGLAGNSYEQYF
TGTGCCAGCACCCCTGGGCTAGCGGGTAACTCCTACGAGCAGTACTTC
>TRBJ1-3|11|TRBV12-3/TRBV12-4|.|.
CASSFKNTIYF
TGTGCCAGCAGTTTTAAAAACACCATATATTTT
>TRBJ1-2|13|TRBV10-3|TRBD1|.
CAISFGTGVGYTF
TGTGCCATCAGTTTCGGGACAGGGGTTGGCTACACCTTC
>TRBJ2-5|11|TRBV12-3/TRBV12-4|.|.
CASAGTETQYF
TGTGCCAGCGCGGGTACGGAGACCCAGTACTTC
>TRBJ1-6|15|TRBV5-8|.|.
CASSFRGVENSPLHF
TGTGCCAGCAGCTTCCGGGGGGTCGAGAATTCACCCCTCCACTTT
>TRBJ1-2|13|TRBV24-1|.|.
CATSGQLDYGYTF
TGTGCCACCAGCGGACAGTTAGACTATGGCTACACCTTC
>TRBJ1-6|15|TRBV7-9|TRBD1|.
CASSLKTGDNSPLHF
TGTGCCAGCAGCTTGAAAACAGGGGATAATTCACCCCTCCACTTT
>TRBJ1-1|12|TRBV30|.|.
CAWNRVNTEAFF
TGTGCCTGGAACAGGGTGAACACTGAAGCTTTCTTT
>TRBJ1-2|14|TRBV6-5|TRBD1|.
CASGDRGPNYGYTF
TGTGCCAGCGGAGACAGGGGACCTAACTATGGCTACACCTTC
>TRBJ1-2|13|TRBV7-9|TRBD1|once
CASSPTGVSGYTF
TGTGCCAGCAGTCCGACAGGGGTGAGTGGCTACACCTTC
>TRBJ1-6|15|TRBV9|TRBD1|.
CASSLGQGGNSPLHF
TGTGCCAGCAGCTTGGGACAGGGCGGCAATTCACCCCTCCACTTT
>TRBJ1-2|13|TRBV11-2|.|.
CASSFSGDYGYTF
TGTGCCAGCAGCTTCTCAGGGGACTATGGCTACACCTTC
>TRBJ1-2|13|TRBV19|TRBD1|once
CATRTGGPYGYTF
TGTGCCACCCGGACAGGGGGCCCCTATGGCTACACCTTC
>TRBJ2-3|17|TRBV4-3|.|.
CASSQDGVASSTDTQYF
TGCGCCAGCAGCCAAGATGGAGTAGCGTCGAGCACAGATACGCAGTATTTT
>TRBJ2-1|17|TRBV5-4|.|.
CASSLGAWRGRYNEQFF
TGTGCCAGCAGCTTGGGGGCGTGGCGGGGGCGGTACAATGAGCAGTTCTTC